This T cell receptor beta chain was recovered during a study of identical twins. TCRdb independently ran MiXCR on the 5' RACE reads; one entry per CDR3 protein. The sample has hundreds of thousands of distinct CDR3 sequences; 21% are singletons. CDR1 is MNHEY and CDR2 is SMNVEV in the germline V gene (reference sequence). This CDR3 has 15 amino acids. The ends lost 3 bases at V and 4 bases at J; junction bases unmatched: 4. The same sample was also used in a study of T cells expressing NK-cell markers.

V gene TRBV27 combines with J gene TRBJ2-1; 9 bases fit TRBD2. The sample taken for sequencing was PBMCs. This clonotype was obtained from a woman aged 18 to 35 in good health. CDR3 DNA: TGTGCCAGCAGTTTTAGACTAGCGGAGTACAATGAGCAGTTCTTC. It codes for CASSFRLAEYNEQFF.